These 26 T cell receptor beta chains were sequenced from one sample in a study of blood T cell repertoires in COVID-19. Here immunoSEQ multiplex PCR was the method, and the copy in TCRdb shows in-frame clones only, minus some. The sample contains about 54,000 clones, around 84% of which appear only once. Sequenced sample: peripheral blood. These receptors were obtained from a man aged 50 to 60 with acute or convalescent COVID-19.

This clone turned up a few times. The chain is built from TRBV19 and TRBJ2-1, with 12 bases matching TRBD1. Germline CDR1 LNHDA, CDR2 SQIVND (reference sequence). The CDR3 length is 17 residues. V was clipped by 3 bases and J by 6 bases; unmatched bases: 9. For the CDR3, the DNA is TGTGCCAGTAGTATTCAACGAGGGACAGGGGGCCGCAATGAGCAGTTCTTC. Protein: CASSIQRGTGGRNEQFF.

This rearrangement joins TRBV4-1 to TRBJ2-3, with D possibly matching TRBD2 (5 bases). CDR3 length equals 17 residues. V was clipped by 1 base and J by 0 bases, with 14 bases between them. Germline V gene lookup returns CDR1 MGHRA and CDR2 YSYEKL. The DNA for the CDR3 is TGCGCCAGCAGCCAAGGGATCCTAGCTGCTAGCACAGATACGCAGTATTTT. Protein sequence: CASSQGILAASTDTQYF.

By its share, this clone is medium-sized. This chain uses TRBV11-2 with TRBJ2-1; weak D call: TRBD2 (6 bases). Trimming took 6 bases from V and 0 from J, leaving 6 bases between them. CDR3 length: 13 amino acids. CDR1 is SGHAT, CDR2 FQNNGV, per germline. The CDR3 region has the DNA TGTGCCAGCAGGGAGGGCTCCTACAATGAGCAGTTCTTC. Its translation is CASREGSYNEQFF.

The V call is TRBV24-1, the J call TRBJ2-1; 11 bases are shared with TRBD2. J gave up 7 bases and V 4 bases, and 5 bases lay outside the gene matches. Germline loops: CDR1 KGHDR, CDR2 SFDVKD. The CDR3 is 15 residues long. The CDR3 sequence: CATSDPGLAGNEQFF. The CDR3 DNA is TGTGCCACCAGTGACCCCGGACTAGCGGGTAATGAGCAGTTCTTC.

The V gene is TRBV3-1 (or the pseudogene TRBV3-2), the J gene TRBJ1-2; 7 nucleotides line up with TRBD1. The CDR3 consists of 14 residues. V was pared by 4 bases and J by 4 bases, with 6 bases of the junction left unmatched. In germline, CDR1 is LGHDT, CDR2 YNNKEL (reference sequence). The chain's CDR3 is CASSPLTGSYGYTF. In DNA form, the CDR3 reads TGTGCCAGCAGCCCCTTGACAGGGTCCTATGGCTACACCTTC.

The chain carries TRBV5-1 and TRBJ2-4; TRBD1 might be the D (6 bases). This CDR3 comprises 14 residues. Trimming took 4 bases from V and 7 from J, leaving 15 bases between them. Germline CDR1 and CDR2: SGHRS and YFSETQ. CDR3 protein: CASSHGKGENIQYF. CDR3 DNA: TGCGCCAGCAGCCACGGGAAGGGGGAGAACATTCAGTACTTC. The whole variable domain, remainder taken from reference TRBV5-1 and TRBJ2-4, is KAGVTQTPRYLIKTRGQQVTLSCSPISGHRSVSWYQQTPGQGLQFLFEYFSETQRNKGNFPGRFSGRQFSNSRSEMNVSTLELGDSALYLCASSHGKGENIQYFGAGTRLSVL.

The CDR3 DNA sequence: TGCAGTGCCCGGAGCTATGGCTACACCTTC. As protein: CSARSYGYTF. The V gene is TRBV20-1, the J gene TRBJ1-2; D remains ambiguous. Trimming removed 6 bases at V and 4 bases at J, with 6 bases between. Germline loops: CDR1 DFQATT, CDR2 SNEGSKA (reference sequence). This CDR3 contains 10 residues.

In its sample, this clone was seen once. CDR3 amino acids: CASSTRLDTGELFF. The CDR3 coding sequence is TGTGCCAGCAGCACCCGACTAGACACCGGGGAGCTGTTTTTT. The chain uses TRBV7-2 and TRBJ2-2; tentatively, D is TRBD2 (6 bases). Germline V gives CDR1 SGHTA, CDR2 FQGNSA. V was pared by 5 bases and J by 3 bases, with 10 bases between. The CDR3 runs 14 residues. Filled out from reference TRBV7-2 and TRBJ2-2, the complete variable domain reads GAGVSQSPSNKVTEKGKDVELRCDPISGHTALYWYRQSLGQGLEFLIYFQGNSAPDKSGLPSDRFSAERTGGSVSTLTIQRTQQEDSAVYLCASSTRLDTGELFFGEGSRLTVL.

CDR3 in DNA: TGCGCCAGCAGCTTTGGAGGGATCAATCAGCCCCAGCATTTT. As protein: CASSFGGINQPQHF. The rearrangement joins TRBV5-1 to TRBJ1-5; D unclear. Trimming removed 2 bases from V and 3 bases from J, with 9 bases in between. The CDR3 covers 14 residues. Germline CDR1 is SGHRS and CDR2 is YFSETQ. Looking up the rest from reference TRBV5-1 and TRBJ1-5 gives the full variable domain: KAGVTQTPRYLIKTRGQQVTLSCSPISGHRSVSWYQQTPGQGLQFLFEYFSETQRNKGNFPGRFSGRQFSNSRSEMNVSTLELGDSALYLCASSFGGINQPQHFGDGTRLSIL.

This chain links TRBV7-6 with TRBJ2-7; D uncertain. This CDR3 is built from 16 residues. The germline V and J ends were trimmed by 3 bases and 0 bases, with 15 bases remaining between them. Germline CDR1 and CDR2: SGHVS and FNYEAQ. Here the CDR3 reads CASSFDPRLSSYEQYF. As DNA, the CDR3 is TGTGCCAGCAGCTTCGATCCCCGCCTGAGCTCCTACGAGCAGTACTTC.

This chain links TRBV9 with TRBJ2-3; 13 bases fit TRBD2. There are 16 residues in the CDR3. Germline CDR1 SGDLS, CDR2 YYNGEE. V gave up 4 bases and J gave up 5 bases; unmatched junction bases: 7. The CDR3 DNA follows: TGTGCCAGCAGCCCAACTAGCGGGGGGGCCGTAGATACGCAGTATTTT. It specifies CASSPTSGGAVDTQYF.

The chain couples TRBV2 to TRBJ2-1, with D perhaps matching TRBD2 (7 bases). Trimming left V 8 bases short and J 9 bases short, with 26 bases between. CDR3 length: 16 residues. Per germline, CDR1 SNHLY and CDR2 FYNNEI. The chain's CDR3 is CASGGAASGQNAEQFF. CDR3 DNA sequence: TGTGCCAGCGGGGGGGCGGCTAGCGGACAAAACGCTGAGCAGTTCTTC.

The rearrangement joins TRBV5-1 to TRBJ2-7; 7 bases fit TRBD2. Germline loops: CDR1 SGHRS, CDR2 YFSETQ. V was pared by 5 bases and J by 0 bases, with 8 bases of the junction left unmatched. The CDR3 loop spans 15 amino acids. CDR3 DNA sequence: TGCGCCAGCAGTCGGTCGGGAGGTAGCTCCTACGAGCAGTACTTC. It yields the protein CASSRSGGSSYEQYF.

As DNA, the CDR3 is TGTGCCAGCTCACCATTGGGACAGCCAACTAATGAAAAACTGTTTTTT. Protein sequence: CASSPLGQPTNEKLFF. The chain has TRBV18 and TRBJ1-4; 7 bases map to TRBD1. This CDR3 has 16 residues. V was pared by 2 bases and J by 0 bases, with 3 bases of the junction left unmatched. Germline CDR1 reads KGHSH; CDR2 reads LQKENI.

CDR3 sequence: CASSQPPGGLRETQYF. DNA of the CDR3: TGTGCCAGCAGCCAACCTCCAGGGGGGCTAAGGGAGACCCAGTACTTC. V and J are TRBV14 and TRBJ2-5, with D possibly matching TRBD1 (7 bases). This CDR3 has 16 residues. Germline-derived CDR1 and CDR2 are SGHDN and FVKESK. V lost 2 bases and J lost 5, with 18 bases in between.

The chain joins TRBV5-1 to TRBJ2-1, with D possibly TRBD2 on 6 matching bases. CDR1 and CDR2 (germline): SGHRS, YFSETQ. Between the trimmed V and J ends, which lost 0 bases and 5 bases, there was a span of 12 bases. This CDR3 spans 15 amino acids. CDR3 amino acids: CASSLGGEVHNEQFF. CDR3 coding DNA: TGCGCCAGCAGCTTGGGCGGGGAAGTCCACAATGAGCAGTTCTTC.

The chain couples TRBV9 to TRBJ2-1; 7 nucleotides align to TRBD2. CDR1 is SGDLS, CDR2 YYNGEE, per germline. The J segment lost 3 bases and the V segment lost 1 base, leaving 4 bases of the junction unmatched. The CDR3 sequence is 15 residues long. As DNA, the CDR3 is TGTGCCAGCAGCGTATCCAGCGGGGTCTACAATGAGCAGTTCTTC. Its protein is CASSVSSGVYNEQFF.

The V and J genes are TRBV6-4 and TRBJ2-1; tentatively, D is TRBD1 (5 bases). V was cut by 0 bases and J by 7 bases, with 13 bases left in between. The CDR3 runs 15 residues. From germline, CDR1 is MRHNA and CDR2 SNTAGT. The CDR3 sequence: CASSDSRGEVNEQFF. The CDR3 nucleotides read TGTGCCAGCAGTGACTCTAGGGGTGAGGTTAATGAGCAGTTCTTC.

The CDR3 bases are TGCAGTGCTAGTCTCCGCGAGAATGAGCAGTTCTTC. This gives the protein CSASLRENEQFF. This chain uses TRBV20-1 with TRBJ2-1, with D unresolved. V dropped 3 bases and J dropped 7 bases, with 10 bases sitting between them. The CDR3 consists of 12 residues. Germline V gene sequence: CDR1 DFQATT, CDR2 SNEGSKA (reference sequence).

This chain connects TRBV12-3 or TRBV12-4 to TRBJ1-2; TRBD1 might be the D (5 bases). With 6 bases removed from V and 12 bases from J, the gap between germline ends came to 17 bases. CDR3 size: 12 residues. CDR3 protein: CASRPSGGEDTF. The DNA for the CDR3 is TGTGCCAGCAGGCCCTCTGGAGGGGAGGACACCTTC.

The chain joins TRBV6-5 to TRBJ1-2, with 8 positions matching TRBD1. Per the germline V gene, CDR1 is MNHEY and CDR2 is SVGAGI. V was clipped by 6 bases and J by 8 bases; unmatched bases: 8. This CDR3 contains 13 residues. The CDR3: CASSPTGERGYTF. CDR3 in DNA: TGTGCCAGCAGCCCGACAGGGGAACGAGGCTACACCTTC.

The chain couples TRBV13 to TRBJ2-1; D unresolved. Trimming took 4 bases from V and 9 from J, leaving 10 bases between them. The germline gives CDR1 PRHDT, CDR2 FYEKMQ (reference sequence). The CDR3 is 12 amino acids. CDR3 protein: CASSSTAVEQFF. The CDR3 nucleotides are TGTGCCAGCAGCTCTACAGCTGTTGAGCAGTTCTTC.

The CDR3 nucleotides read TGCAGCGTGGAACAGAATAACTATGGCTACACCTTC. Encoded protein: CSVEQNNYGYTF. The V gene is TRBV29-1, the J gene TRBJ1-2; D uncertain. The CDR3 is made up of 12 amino acids. Per the germline V gene, CDR1 is SQVTM and CDR2 is ANQGSEA. The ends were cut back, 6 bases at V and 1 base at J, with 9 bases in the middle.

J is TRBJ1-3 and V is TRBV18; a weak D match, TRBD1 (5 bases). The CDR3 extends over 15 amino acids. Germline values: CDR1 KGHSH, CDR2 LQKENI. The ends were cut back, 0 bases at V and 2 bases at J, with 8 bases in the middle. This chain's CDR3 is CASSPPEGTGNTIYF. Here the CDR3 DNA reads TGTGCCAGCTCACCACCGGAGGGGACTGGAAACACCATATATTTT.

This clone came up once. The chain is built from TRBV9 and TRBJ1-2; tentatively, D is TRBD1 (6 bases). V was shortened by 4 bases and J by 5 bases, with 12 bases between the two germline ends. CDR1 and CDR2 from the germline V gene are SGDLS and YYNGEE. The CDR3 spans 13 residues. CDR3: CASSYGDRYGYTF. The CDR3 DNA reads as TGTGCCAGCAGCTACGGCGACAGGTATGGCTACACCTTC.

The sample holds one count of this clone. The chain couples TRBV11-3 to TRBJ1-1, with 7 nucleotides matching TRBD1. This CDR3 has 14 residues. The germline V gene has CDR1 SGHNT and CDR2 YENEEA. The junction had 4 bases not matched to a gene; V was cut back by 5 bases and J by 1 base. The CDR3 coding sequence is TGTGCCAGCAGCGTGGGGACAGCGAACACTGAAGCTTTCTTT. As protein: CASSVGTANTEAFF.